Given below is one T cell receptor beta chain in context. The PCR had 60 Vbeta and 13 Jbeta primers. Repertoires were generated with immunoSEQ multiplex PCR, while TCRdb's copy carries only in-frame clones and drops some. The repertoire consists of 90,000 to 130,000 clones, with 55% to 70% occurring once and the leading ten covering 2% to 2.5%. This record comes from a study of cytomegalovirus exposure and HLA in healthy donors. Study overall: Of all 400 or so donors who were genotyped, under 90% belonged to the Caucasian-associated ancestry cluster.

The CDR3 is made up of 14 amino acids. V was trimmed by 7 bases and J by 4 bases, leaving 13 bases between them. Germline-derived CDR1 and CDR2 are SGHVS and FQNEAQ. The chain links TRBV7-8 to TRBJ1-4, with a possible D match to TRBD1 (6 bases). The sample was PBMCs. This TCR was recovered from a woman under 40 in good health and CMV-seronegative. CDR3 residues: CASTLWGHNEKLFF. In DNA, the CDR3 is TGTGCCAGCACCCTCTGGGGGCATAATGAAAAACTGTTTTTT.